The 15 T cell receptor beta chains below come from one sample, sequenced in a study of CD8+ T cells in alopecia areata. Documented treatment: oral pan-JAK inhibitor, 5-10 mg twice daily. Extracted RNA was reverse transcribed into cDNA, the sequencing template. The protocol was immunoSEQ multiplex PCR, while the TCRdb copy is restricted to in-frame clones and leaves out a portion. In the table there are fewer than 200,000 clones, 58% of which are singletons. The sequenced sample was CD4+ T cells sorted from blood, obtained at week 56, from a patient treated with tofacitinib. Receptors were obtained from a human donor with alopecia areata.

There are a few counts of this clone. Other DNA sequences in the sample encode the same CDR3. The chain combines TRBV30 with TRBJ2-7, with 14 bases identical to TRBD2. J lost 0 bases, V lost 8 bases, and 9 bases had no gene match. Germline loops: CDR1 GTSNPN, CDR2 SVGIG (reference sequence). The CDR3 totals 16 residues. The CDR3 is CAGWTSGGRSSYEQYF. The CDR3 DNA is TGTGCCGGGTGGACTAGCGGGGGGCGGAGCTCCTACGAGCAGTACTTC.

V and J are TRBV6-5 and TRBJ2-2; no definite D call. Trimming shortened V by 4 bases and J by 3 bases, and 6 bases separated the two germline ends. Germline V gene data show CDR1 as MNHEY and CDR2 as SVGAGI. The CDR3 is 13 residues long. The CDR3 coding sequence is TGTGCCAGCAGTTCTCAGCACACCGGGGAGCTGTTTTTT. Its translation: CASSSQHTGELFF.

This chain joins TRBV9 and TRBJ2-7, with 7 bases aligning to TRBD2. Trimming cost V 4 bases and J 4 bases; bases outside gene matches: 11. The CDR3 sequence is 15 residues long. The germline gives CDR1 SGDLS, CDR2 YYNGEE. The CDR3 loop is CASSPSFGGGYEQYF. As DNA, the CDR3 is TGTGCCAGCAGCCCTTCGTTTGGCGGGGGATACGAGCAGTACTTC.

The chain employs TRBV4-2 and TRBJ2-3; 9 nucleotides agree with TRBD1. The trim removed 4 bases at V and 4 bases at J, leaving 9 bases unmatched. Germline lookup yields CDR1 LGHNA and CDR2 YNFKEQ. This CDR3 is built from 16 residues. The CDR3 reads CASSRTGGLGADTQYF. The CDR3 coding sequence is TGTGCCAGCAGCCGAACAGGGGGCCTAGGGGCAGATACGCAGTATTTT.

J is TRBJ2-3 and V is TRBV2; D ambiguous. The CDR3 loop spans 12 amino acids. V was shortened by 7 bases and J by 6 bases, with 11 bases between the two germline ends. CDR1 is SNHLY, CDR2 FYNNEI, per germline. This CDR3 is CASKVGEDTQYF. The DNA for the CDR3 is TGTGCCAGCAAAGTGGGCGAGGATACGCAGTATTTT.

The chain links TRBV7-9 to TRBJ2-1, with 9 bases that match TRBD2. The V gene end was trimmed by 7 bases and the J gene end by 7 bases; junction bases not matched to a gene: 2. Germline V gene lookup returns CDR1 SEHNR and CDR2 FQNEAQ (reference sequence). The CDR3 runs to 12 residues. The DNA of the CDR3 is TGTGCCAGCACTAGCGGGGCAAATGAGCAGTTCTTC. This translates into CASTSGANEQFF.

The CDR3 reads CASSPDSTFRNTQYF. The CDR3 region has the DNA TGTGCCAGCAGCCCTGACAGCACCTTCAGGAATACGCAGTATTTT. The genes are TRBV25-1 and TRBJ2-3; D might be TRBD1 (5 bases). CDR3 size: 15 residues. Between the trimmed V and J ends, which lost 6 bases and 7 bases, there was a span of 20 bases. The germline CDR1 and CDR2 sequences are MGHDK and SYGVNS.

This clone was observed a few times. The genes are TRBV29-1 and TRBJ1-2; D unclear. The CDR3 is 13 residues long. Between the trimmed V and J ends, which lost 2 bases and 2 bases, there was a span of 9 bases. Germline-derived CDR1 and CDR2 are SQVTM and ANQGSEA. CDR3 coding DNA: TGCAGCGTTGAAAGGACCGAGAACTATGGCTACACCTTC. Residues: CSVERTENYGYTF.

The chain carries TRBV5-6 and TRBJ1-2, with D perhaps TRBD1 (6 bases). The length of the CDR3 is 14 residues. Germline V gives CDR1 SGHDT, CDR2 YYEEEE. V shed 4 bases and J shed 4 bases, with 14 bases lying between them. As DNA, the CDR3 is TGTGCCAGCAGCGCCACAGGGTCCGGCTATGGCTACACCTTC. Protein: CASSATGSGYGYTF.

The chain couples TRBV5-1 to TRBJ1-1; D is uncertain. The germline CDR1 and CDR2 sequences are SGHRS and YFSETQ. Trimming removed 0 bases at V and 3 bases at J, with 9 bases between. The CDR3 has 14 amino acids. This CDR3 reads CASSLVPDYTEAFF. The CDR3 DNA reads as TGCGCCAGCAGCTTGGTTCCGGATTACACTGAAGCTTTCTTT.

This clone showed up just a few times. This chain connects TRBV5-1 to TRBJ2-1; TRBD2 might be the D (5 bases). CDR1 and CDR2 from the germline V gene are SGHRS and YFSETQ. This CDR3 spans 12 amino acids. V lost 4 bases, J lost 10 bases, and 12 bases lay in between. DNA of the CDR3: TGCGCCAGCAGCCCGACACTAGAAGAGCAGTTCTTC. This encodes CASSPTLEEQFF. The variable domain in full, completed from reference TRBV5-1 and TRBJ2-1, reads KAGVTQTPRYLIKTRGQQVTLSCSPISGHRSVSWYQQTPGQGLQFLFEYFSETQRNKGNFPGRFSGRQFSNSRSEMNVSTLELGDSALYLCASSPTLEEQFFGPGTRLTVL.

A few counts support this clone. The chain is built from TRBV15 and TRBJ2-3; no clear D gene. V lost 0 bases to trimming and J lost 6 bases, with 13 bases between them. The CDR3 has 15 residues. Germline values: CDR1 LNHNV, CDR2 YYDKDF (reference sequence). The CDR3 region is CATSRDVSQSDTQYF. Here the CDR3 DNA reads TGTGCCACCAGCAGAGATGTTAGCCAGTCCGATACGCAGTATTTT.

The V call is TRBV6-5, the J call TRBJ2-1; D is ambiguous. Germline CDR1 reads MNHEY; CDR2 reads SVGAGI. The CDR3 covers 15 residues. V was clipped by 0 bases and J by 1 base, with 7 bases between them. CDR3 coding DNA: TGTGCCAGCAGTTACTCGTCAGATTCCTACAATGAGCAGTTCTTC. This translates into CASSYSSDSYNEQFF.

The chain links TRBV29-1 to TRBJ2-3; D possibly matches TRBD1 or TRBD2 (6 bases each). CDR1 and CDR2 from the germline V gene are SQVTM and ANQGSEA. The CDR3 runs 11 residues. Trimming removed 6 bases from V and 13 bases from J, with 17 bases in between. The CDR3 spells CSVLGGPSEYF. CDR3 in DNA: TGCAGCGTGCTCGGGGGCCCCTCGGAGTATTTT.

About this clone: This sample also contains other DNA sequences that code for the same CDR3. V is TRBV20-1 and J is TRBJ2-7; no definite D call. CDR1 is DFQATT and CDR2 is SNEGSKA in the germline V gene (reference sequence). V was trimmed by 3 bases and J by 4 bases, leaving 7 bases between them. The CDR3 length is 11 residues. The CDR3: CSASDGYEQYF. CDR3 bases: TGCAGTGCTAGTGACGGGTACGAGCAGTACTTC.